These 23 T cell receptor beta chains were all obtained from the same sample, sequenced in a study of T-cell reconstitution after alpha-beta-depleted transplantation in children. It was with unique molecular identifiers that the TCRbeta library was prepared. TCRdb used MiXCR to reprocess the PCR reads, holding one entry per CDR3 protein. The sample has about 460,000 distinct CDR3 sequences, more than 9% seen once. The sample here was PBMCs, taken before TCRalphabeta/CD19-depleted stem cell transplant. The source of these receptors is a child aged 2 to 15 with inherited bone marrow failure, due to receive a stem cell transplant.

This clonotype was counted between two and nine times. This chain joins TRBV19 and TRBJ1-5; 9 bases agree with TRBD1. The V segment lost 6 bases and the J segment 0 bases; nucleotides outside the gene matches: 9. Germline CDR1 and CDR2: LNHDA and SQIVND (reference sequence). The CDR3 extends over 17 amino acids. In nucleotides, the CDR3 is TGTGCCAGTAGCCGTACAGGGGGCGGTTATAGCAATCAGCCCCAGCATTTT. Amino acid sequence: CASSRTGGGYSNQPQHF.

Ten or more counts support this clonotype. The chain couples TRBV7-2 to TRBJ2-7; the D gene could be TRBD1 or TRBD2 (6 bases each). This CDR3 region has 13 residues. V shed 7 bases and J shed 1 base, with 11 bases lying between them. Germline lookup yields CDR1 SGHTA and CDR2 FQGNSA. CDR3 DNA: TGTGCCAGCACTAGGGGGGCGTCCTACGAGCAGTACTTC. It codes for CASTRGASYEQYF.

This clonotype has a count of ten or more. The V gene is TRBV20-1, the J gene TRBJ1-5, with D possibly being TRBD1 (6 bases). The CDR3 covers 18 residues. Trimming left V 6 bases short and J 0 bases short, with 24 bases between. Germline CDR1 DFQATT, CDR2 SNEGSKA (reference sequence). CDR3 DNA sequence: TGCAGTGCCCCCAGGCAGCGCTCAGGGGTTTATAGCAATCAGCCCCAGCATTTT. Protein product: CSAPRQRSGVYSNQPQHF.

Details on this clonotype: A much larger clone lies one base from this, so it may be a read error. The chain uses TRBV6-1 and TRBJ2-2; 9 positions match TRBD2. The trim removed 7 bases at V and 1 base at J, leaving 10 bases unmatched. CDR1 and CDR2 from the germline V gene are MNHNS and SASEGT. The length of the CDR3 is 17 residues. CDR3 nucleotides: TGTGCCAGCATCTCCACGCGGGGGGGAAAGAACACCGGGGAGCTGTTTTTT. It codes for CASISTRGGKNTGELFF.

This chain connects TRBV12-3 or TRBV12-4 to TRBJ2-5; D possibly matches TRBD1 or TRBD2 (5 bases each). The CDR3 totals 16 residues. V was clipped by 3 bases and J by 4 bases, with 18 bases between them. CDR3 amino acids: CASSFYEGRLGETQYF. DNA for the CDR3: TGTGCCAGCAGTTTTTATGAGGGACGGCTCGGAGAGACCCAGTACTTC.

This clonotype was seen a few times. J is TRBJ2-3 and V is TRBV4-3; D remains ambiguous. Germline-derived CDR1 and CDR2 are LGHNA and YSLEER. CDR3 length: 17 residues. V lost 0 bases to trimming and J lost 6 bases, with 19 bases between them. The CDR3 sequence is CASSQEGRSWNLDTQYF. The DNA of the CDR3 is TGCGCCAGCAGCCAAGAGGGCAGATCCTGGAATTTGGATACGCAGTATTTT.

Comments on this clonotype: A clone one base away is much larger, so this may be a read error. The chain is built from TRBV25-1 and TRBJ1-4; no definite D call. Germline CDR1 MGHDK, CDR2 SYGVNS. Trimming removed 4 bases at V and 7 bases at J, with 4 bases between. The CDR3 extends over 11 amino acids. The CDR3 DNA follows: TGTGCCAGCAGTGGAATTGAAAAACTGTTTTTT. Amino acid sequence: CASSGIEKLFF.

There are a few counts of this clonotype. J is TRBJ2-1 and V is TRBV30; weak D call: TRBD2 (6 bases). There are 14 residues in the CDR3. The V and J ends lost 4 bases and 0 bases respectively, with 10 bases between them. CDR1 is GTSNPN, CDR2 SVGIG, per germline (reference sequence). CDR3 residues: CAWNVGSSYNEQFF. CDR3 in DNA: TGTGCCTGGAATGTCGGGAGCTCCTACAATGAGCAGTTCTTC.

Regarding this clonotype: The final CDR3 position lacks the conserved phenylalanine or tryptophan, pointing to a likely read error. V usage is TRBV4-2 and J usage is TRBJ1-1; TRBD1 is a possible D gene (5 bases). This CDR3 region has 18 residues. The germline V gene has CDR1 LGHNA and CDR2 YNFKEQ. Trimming cost V 1 base and J 1 base, with 19 bases left between them. CDR3 sequence (DNA): TGTGCCAGCAGCCAAGTACCCATCGCGGCAGGGTGGAACACTGAAGCTTTCTCT. Translated, it gives CASSQVPIAAGWNTEAFS.

This clonotype was observed many times. This chain joins TRBV4-2 and TRBJ1-6, with D possibly TRBD1 on 6 matching bases. Germline V gives CDR1 LGHNA, CDR2 YNFKEQ. Trimming removed 0 bases at V and 9 bases at J, with 15 bases between. The CDR3 consists of 16 residues. For the CDR3, the DNA is TGTGCCAGCAGCCAAGATCCAGGGGAGAGGGGTTCACCCCTCCACTTT. Translated, it gives CASSQDPGERGSPLHF.

At least ten counts were recorded for this clonotype. This chain uses TRBV20-1 with TRBJ2-3, with D maybe TRBD2 (5 bases). Deletions cut 0 bases from V and 2 bases from J, with 15 bases between. This CDR3 spans 16 amino acids. CDR1 is DFQATT and CDR2 is SNEGSKA in the germline V gene (reference sequence). This CDR3 is CSARDLPSGVTDTQYF. In nucleotides, the CDR3 is TGCAGTGCTAGAGATCTACCCAGCGGAGTCACAGATACGCAGTATTTT.

This clonotype was detected a few times. The chain joins TRBV5-1 to TRBJ2-3; 8 positions match TRBD2. V dropped 6 bases and J dropped 5; count of bases not matched to a gene: 11. The CDR3 sequence is 15 residues long. Germline V gene data show CDR1 as SGHRS and CDR2 as YFSETQ. The CDR3 sequence: CASTLLAAFRDTQYF. The CDR3 DNA sequence: TGCGCCAGCACCCTACTAGCGGCCTTCAGAGATACGCAGTATTTT. Complete variable domain (other parts from reference TRBV5-1 and TRBJ2-3): KAGVTQTPRYLIKTRGQQVTLSCSPISGHRSVSWYQQTPGQGLQFLFEYFSETQRNKGNFPGRFSGRQFSNSRSEMNVSTLELGDSALYLCASTLLAAFRDTQYFGPGTRLTVL.

This clonotype was seen only a few times. This chain's CDR3 is CATSRDWQYGYTF. CDR3 in DNA: TGTGCCACCAGCAGAGATTGGCAGTATGGCTACACCTTC. V and J are TRBV15 and TRBJ1-2; D gene ambiguous. Trimming stripped 0 bases from V and 5 bases from J, with 7 bases between. The CDR3 is made up of 13 amino acids. The germline V gene encodes CDR1 LNHNV and CDR2 YYDKDF (reference sequence).

This clonotype was counted between two and nine times. V usage is TRBV5-5 and J usage is TRBJ1-5; 10 nucleotides agree with TRBD1. The trim removed 4 bases at V and 4 bases at J, leaving 11 bases unmatched. This CDR3 region has 17 residues. Germline values: CDR1 SGHKS, CDR2 YYEKEE (reference sequence). The CDR3 spells CASSIKPGQGMNQPQHF. The CDR3 DNA reads TGTGCCAGCAGCATTAAACCGGGACAGGGGATGAATCAGCCCCAGCATTTT.

This clonotype was detected many times. The chain carries TRBV5-1 and TRBJ2-3; D remains unclear. V dropped 2 bases and J dropped 2 bases, with 6 bases sitting between them. The germline CDR1 and CDR2 sequences are SGHRS and YFSETQ. This CDR3 comprises 13 residues. CDR3 sequence (DNA): TGCGCCAGCAGCTTAGCTTTCACAGATACGCAGTATTTT. It yields the protein CASSLAFTDTQYF. Filled out from reference TRBV5-1 and TRBJ2-3, the complete variable domain reads KAGVTQTPRYLIKTRGQQVTLSCSPISGHRSVSWYQQTPGQGLQFLFEYFSETQRNKGNFPGRFSGRQFSNSRSEMNVSTLELGDSALYLCASSLAFTDTQYFGPGTRLTVL.

In this sample, this clonotype turned up many times. The rearrangement links TRBV7-2 to TRBJ2-3; the D gene is possibly TRBD1 (6 bases). The CDR3 has 15 amino acids. Germline lookup yields CDR1 SGHTA and CDR2 FQGNSA. The germline V and J ends were trimmed by 5 bases and 5 bases, with 17 bases remaining between them. The CDR3 nucleotides are TGTGCCAGCAGCGTATTCCTCAGGGGACAAGATACGCAGTATTTT. Residues: CASSVFLRGQDTQYF.

This clonotype has ten or more counts. The chain is built from TRBV6-1 and TRBJ1-2; 7 bases match TRBD1. Germline lookup yields CDR1 MNHNS and CDR2 SASEGT. Trimming took 4 bases from V and 1 from J; bases not matched to a gene: 3. The CDR3 totals 14 residues. In DNA form, the CDR3 reads TGTGCCAGCAGTGCCCGGGACAGTAACTATGGCTACACCTTC. Translation gives CASSARDSNYGYTF.

This clonotype was seen ten or more times. At one end, the junction sequence differs from germline, possibly due to a read error. The V gene is TRBV4-3, the J gene TRBJ2-3, with TRBD1 matching 7 bases. This CDR3 has 17 residues. Germline CDR1 is LGHNA and CDR2 is YSLEER. CDR3 sequence: CASSQDRQGSITDMQYF. In DNA, the CDR3 is TGCGCCAGCAGCCAAGATCGACAGGGCAGCATCACAGATATGCAGTATTTT.

This clonotype was detected many times. The rearrangement uses TRBV9 and TRBJ1-4; a possible D gene is TRBD1 (5 bases). The CDR3 has 14 residues. Between the trimmed V and J ends, which lost 3 bases and 6 bases, there was a span of 12 bases. CDR1 is SGDLS and CDR2 is YYNGEE in the germline V gene. CDR3 sequence reads: CASSAAAGHEKLFF. DNA of the CDR3: TGTGCCAGCAGCGCCGCAGCAGGGCATGAAAAACTGTTTTTT.

This rearrangement joins TRBV2 to TRBJ2-2; TRBD1 aligns across 8 bases. The CDR3 totals 15 residues. Trimming took 7 bases from V and 5 from J; bases not matched to a gene: 9. In germline, CDR1 is SNHLY, CDR2 FYNNEI. The CDR3 reads CASNPTGAHTGELFF. CDR3 bases: TGTGCCAGCAATCCGACAGGGGCGCATACCGGGGAGCTGTTTTTT.

Details on this clonotype: This may come from a read error, since a much larger clone is one base off. V usage is TRBV5-1 and J usage is TRBJ2-1; 14 bases match TRBD2. Looked up from germline, CDR1 is SGHRS and CDR2 is YFSETQ. V dropped 8 bases and J dropped 8; count of bases not matched to a gene: 9. The CDR3 has 15 amino acids. In nucleotides, the CDR3 is TGCGCCAGAGCCAGACTAGCGGGAGGGCAGGATGAGCAGTTCTTC. Protein sequence: CARARLAGGQDEQFF.

This clonotype was observed at least ten times. The chain couples TRBV20-1 to TRBJ2-1; 9 bases align to TRBD1. The trim removed 1 base at V and 8 bases at J, leaving 6 bases unmatched. Germline V gene lookup returns CDR1 DFQATT and CDR2 SNEGSKA (reference sequence). CDR3 length: 14 residues. The CDR3 loop is CSARGRGTGHEQFF. DNA for the CDR3: TGCAGTGCTAGAGGCCGGGGGACAGGGCATGAGCAGTTCTTC.

The sample holds many counts of this clonotype. The gene calls are TRBV20-1 and TRBJ2-2, with TRBD2 identical over 11 bases. Per the germline V gene, CDR1 is DFQATT and CDR2 is SNEGSKA (reference sequence). Trimming cost V 0 bases and J 3 bases; bases outside gene matches: 3. The CDR3 is 16 amino acids. The CDR3 sequence is CSARDSGRVYTGELFF. CDR3 bases: TGCAGTGCTAGAGATAGCGGGAGGGTCTACACCGGGGAGCTGTTTTTT.